Described below is a single TCR beta chain sequence and its context. Its antigen is still unknown. It may be a read error: a sequence one base away is much more abundant. This entry comes from a study of blood T cells in healthy people across ages. There are 16 residues in the CDR3. Losses at the gene ends were 5 bases for V and 8 bases for J; bases not matched to a gene: 15. Looked up from germline, CDR1 is SQVTM and CDR2 is ANQGSEA. The study's findings and limits: Long-lived donors carried more naive CD4+ cells and greater diversity than aged donors. Diversity of TCR beta correlated strongly with naive T cell percentage.

Through a sample-barcoded 5' primer and a J-beta primer mix, a second PCR was run for 7 to 11 cycles. Via MiXCR, TCRdb re-called the 5' RACE reads, giving one row per CDR3 protein. Here the sample spans over a million distinct CDR3 sequences, approximately 38% being singletons. Sequencing was performed on blood. This receptor was taken from a young woman in good health. The chain joins TRBV29-1 to TRBJ2-1; TRBD1 matches at 10 bases. DNA of the CDR3: TGCAGCGTTAAACCCGTGGACAGGGGGTATTTCGATGAGCAGTTCTTC. It yields the protein CSVKPVDRGYFDEQFF.